The 10 T cell receptor beta chains given below trace back to one sample, sequenced in a study of blood T cell repertoires in COVID-19. Assay: immunoSEQ multiplex PCR; the TCRdb copy retains only in-frame clones and omits some. Among fewer than 200,000 clones listed, roughly 79% were seen once. Sequencing used peripheral blood. These receptors all come from a woman of 80 years or more with COVID-19, enrolled during active disease.

J is TRBJ1-2 and V is TRBV27; 8 nucleotides line up with TRBD1. This CDR3 is built from 15 residues. CDR1 is MNHEY, CDR2 SMNVEV, per germline (reference sequence). J lost 0 bases, V lost 4 bases, and 4 bases had no gene match. CDR3 in amino acids: CASSWTGKTNYGYTF. The CDR3 nucleotides read TGTGCCAGCAGTTGGACAGGGAAGACTAACTATGGCTACACCTTC.

The rearrangement uses TRBV11-3 and TRBJ2-7; TRBD2 might be the D (5 bases). CDR1 is SGHNT, CDR2 YENEEA, per germline. Trimming removed 6 bases from V and 0 bases from J, with 12 bases in between. This CDR3 has 14 residues. CDR3 nucleotides: TGTGCCAGCAGTTCGGACTCGAGCTCCTACGAGCAGTACTTC. Residues: CASSSDSSSYEQYF.

The chain recombines TRBV5-4 with TRBJ2-5; TRBD2 matches 12 bases. The CDR3 covers 16 residues. The J segment lost 4 bases and the V segment lost 3 bases, leaving 7 bases of the junction unmatched. Per germline, CDR1 SGHNT and CDR2 YYREEE (reference sequence). CDR3 residues: CASSSPPTSGGETQYF. DNA for the CDR3: TGTGCCAGCAGCTCCCCCCCGACTAGCGGGGGAGAGACCCAGTACTTC. Variable domain in full (rest from reference TRBV5-4 and TRBJ2-5): ETGVTQSPTHLIKTRGQQVTLRCSSQSGHNTVSWYQQALGQGPQFIFQYYREEENGRGNFPPRFSGLQFPNYSSELNVNALELDDSALYLCASSSPPTSGGETQYFGPGTRLLVL.

This chain connects TRBV18 to TRBJ1-2; the match to TRBD1 covers 9 bases. The CDR3 contains 16 residues. Germline V gene lookup returns CDR1 KGHSH and CDR2 LQKENI. Trimming cost V 6 bases and J 4 bases; bases outside gene matches: 12. DNA for the CDR3: TGTGCCAGCTCGCTTGTCAGGACAGGGGATGGCTATGGCTACACCTTC. Residues: CASSLVRTGDGYGYTF.

The table lists this clone with a count of one. This chain joins TRBV19 and TRBJ2-1, with D possibly TRBD1 on 6 matching bases. The CDR3 is 17 residues long. V shed 2 bases and J shed 5 bases, with 19 bases lying between them. Germline V CDR1 and CDR2: LNHDA, SQIVND (reference sequence). CDR3 sequence (DNA): TGTGCCAGTAGTATACCGCCTGACAGGACAACTAACAATGAGCAGTTCTTC. It translates to CASSIPPDRTTNNEQFF. Drawing the rest from reference TRBV19 and TRBJ2-1, the complete variable domain is DGGITQSPKYLFRKEGQNVTLSCEQNLNHDAMYWYRQDPGQGLRLIYYSQIVNDFQKGDIAEGYSVSREKKESFPLTVTSAQKNPTAFYLCASSIPPDRTTNNEQFFGPGTRLTVL.

The chain carries TRBV28 and TRBJ1-2; unclear D gene. The germline V and J ends were trimmed by 7 bases and 5 bases, with 23 bases remaining between them. CDR3 length equals 16 residues. The germline CDR1 and CDR2 sequences are MDHEN and SYDVKM. The CDR3 nucleotides are TGTGCCAGCAACCATCTCCCCGGGGTCGGGGAATATGGCTACACCTTC. Translated, it gives CASNHLPGVGEYGYTF.

The chain employs TRBV2 and TRBJ1-1; 11 bases are shared with TRBD1. The germline V gene encodes CDR1 SNHLY and CDR2 FYNNEI. The CDR3 loop spans 14 amino acids. With 7 bases clipped from V and 5 bases from J, the junction kept 6 bases outside the gene matches. CDR3 loop: CASTDGTGGTEAFF. In nucleotides, the CDR3 is TGTGCCAGCACCGACGGGACAGGGGGTACTGAAGCTTTCTTT.

The rearrangement joins TRBV3-1 (or the pseudogene TRBV3-2) to TRBJ1-4; D unresolved. The CDR3 covers 14 residues. CDR1 is LGHDT and CDR2 is YNNKEL in the germline V gene (reference sequence). V lost 3 bases to trimming and J lost 0 bases, with 5 bases between them. This CDR3 is CASSQQATNEKLFF. Here the CDR3 DNA reads TGTGCCAGCAGCCAGCAGGCAACTAATGAAAAACTGTTTTTT.

The chain joins TRBV10-3 to TRBJ1-1, with 7 bases lining up with TRBD1. Germline assignment: CDR1 ENHRY and CDR2 SYGVKD. The CDR3 is made up of 12 amino acids. The J segment lost 4 bases and the V segment lost 4 bases, leaving 0 bases of the junction unmatched. CDR3 sequence reads: CAISAGGTEAFF. The CDR3 DNA is TGTGCCATCAGTGCAGGGGGCACTGAAGCTTTCTTT.

This chain connects TRBV5-1 to TRBJ2-7; 9 bases line up with TRBD1. The CDR3 contains 14 residues. Per the germline V gene, CDR1 is SGHRS and CDR2 is YFSETQ. With V trimmed by 2 bases and J by 2 bases, 2 bases remained unmatched. CDR3 in amino acids: CASSFGTGTYEQYF. CDR3 nucleotide sequence: TGCGCCAGCAGCTTCGGGACAGGGACCTACGAGCAGTACTTC.